This T cell receptor (beta chain) was obtained from a study of high-grade serous ovarian cancer treatment subgroups. As for the study in general: On average, roughly 14,000 reads and about 6,800 unique TCR beta rearrangements were obtained per sample.

As to this clone: Its target is unknown.

The method was immunoSEQ multiplex PCR; TCRdb's version includes in-frame clones alone and lacks a portion of them. The sample consists of tens of thousands of clones, around 80% of them appearing once. Study observations and caveats: Without spatial data, bulk sequencing limits insight into HGSC tumor diversity.

Tumor samples were taken before definitive surgery or chemotherapy. What was sequenced was tumor tissue. The sequence was obtained from a human donor with high-grade serous ovarian cancer.

CDR3 sequence (DNA): TGTGCCAGCTCACCAGAACAACAGGGCGCCACTACTTCTCCCTACGAGCAGTACTTC. The encoded protein is CASSPEQQGATTSPYEQYF. The V call is TRBV18, the J call TRBJ2-7; TRBD1 might be the D (6 bases). The CDR3 loop spans 19 amino acids. The V gene lost 2 bases and the J gene lost 2 bases, with 25 bases spanning the gap. CDR1 is KGHSH and CDR2 is LQKENI in the germline V gene.